Below, 31 T cell receptor beta chains from the same sample are listed, as sequenced in a study of T cell repertoires in cytomegalovirus infection. TCRdb reprocessed the reads with MiXCR, giving one entry per CDR3 protein. The sample comprises 200,000 to 300,000 distinct CDR3 sequences, 9.1% of which are singletons, and more than 13% rests with the top ten. Material: PBMCs. These receptors all come from a human donor in good health (CMV status not recorded). Some clones in this sample may be carry-over from other donors' samples.

J is TRBJ1-4 and V is TRBV5-6; no firm D call. V was trimmed by 1 base and J by 6 bases, leaving 13 bases between them. CDR3 length: 15 amino acids. Germline V gene lookup returns CDR1 SGHDT and CDR2 YYEEEE. The CDR3 DNA follows: TGTGCCAGCAGCTTGCTCGGGGATGGTGATGAAAAACTGTTTTTT. Translated: CASSLLGDGDEKLFF.

The rearrangement joins TRBV5-1 to TRBJ2-1, with TRBD2 matching over 13 bases. The CDR3 runs to 15 residues. After removal of 4 bases from V and 5 bases from J, the junction contained 3 bases not matched to a gene. CDR1 and CDR2 from the germline V gene are SGHRS and YFSETQ. CDR3 region: CASSEGLAGNNEQFF. The CDR3, as DNA: TGCGCCAGCAGCGAGGGACTAGCGGGAAACAATGAGCAGTTCTTC. The complete variable domain, with remaining parts taken from reference TRBV5-1 and TRBJ2-1, reads KAGVTQTPRYLIKTRGQQVTLSCSPISGHRSVSWYQQTPGQGLQFLFEYFSETQRNKGNFPGRFSGRQFSNSRSEMNVSTLELGDSALYLCASSEGLAGNNEQFFGPGTRLTVL.

This clonotype was detected ten times or more. The rearrangement links TRBV7-9 to TRBJ1-2; unclear D gene. Germline-derived CDR1 and CDR2 are SEHNR and FQNEAQ (reference sequence). The V gene lost 5 bases and the J gene lost 5 bases, with 12 bases spanning the gap. CDR3 length: 13 amino acids. CDR3 amino acids: CASSPYGRYGYTF. The DNA for the CDR3 is TGTGCCAGCAGCCCCTACGGGAGATATGGCTACACCTTC.

This clonotype was counted at least ten times. The V call is TRBV11-2, the J call TRBJ2-7; 7 bases match TRBD1. The CDR3 totals 13 residues. Germline lookup yields CDR1 SGHAT and CDR2 FQNNGV. Trimming at V came to 7 bases and at J to 9 bases, leaving 12 bases not matched to a gene. The CDR3 coding sequence is TGTGCCAGCACCAAAGACCGACAGGGTACGCAGTACTTC. Translated, it gives CASTKDRQGTQYF.

This clonotype was seen a handful of times. The chain employs TRBV28 and TRBJ1-2, with 7 nucleotides matching TRBD1. V shed 7 bases and J 0 bases; nucleotides not matched to a gene: 5. Germline values: CDR1 MDHEN, CDR2 SYDVKM. This CDR3 has 14 amino acids. The CDR3 loop reads CASIPGQPNYGYTF. The CDR3 coding sequence is TGTGCCAGCATCCCGGGACAGCCTAACTATGGCTACACCTTC.

This clonotype was recorded many times. This sequence joins TRBV7-6 and TRBJ1-1; a weak D match, TRBD1 (6 bases). Trimming pared 3 bases from V and 1 base from J, leaving 12 bases between. The CDR3 runs to 15 residues. The germline gives CDR1 SGHVS, CDR2 FNYEAQ. CDR3 in DNA: TGTGCCAGCAGCTTGACGGGACACTCGAACACTGAAGCTTTCTTT. It specifies CASSLTGHSNTEAFF.

This clonotype was observed many times. The chain recombines TRBV11-2 with TRBJ2-7; the match to TRBD1 covers 8 bases. Germline CDR1 is SGHAT and CDR2 is FQNNGV. The CDR3 is made up of 16 amino acids. Trimming at V came to 4 bases and at J to 0 bases, leaving 8 bases not matched to a gene. CDR3 coding DNA: TGTGCCAGCAGCTGGCAGACAGGGGTAAGCTCCTACGAGCAGTACTTC. Translation: CASSWQTGVSSYEQYF.

Many counts were recorded for this clonotype. J is TRBJ2-2 and V is TRBV7-8; a weak D match, TRBD1 (5 bases). Trimming stripped 0 bases from V and 6 bases from J, with 11 bases between. CDR1 is SGHVS, CDR2 FQNEAQ, per germline. CDR3 size: 15 residues. As DNA, the CDR3 is TGTGCCAGCAGCTTAGCCCCCCAGGGCGCCGGGGAGCTGTTTTTT. Translating gives CASSLAPQGAGELFF.

The chain links TRBV18 to TRBJ2-5; D is unresolved. V was pared by 6 bases and J by 3 bases, with 14 bases between. The CDR3 contains 14 residues. Germline CDR1 is KGHSH and CDR2 is LQKENI. The CDR3 spells CASSLLSLEETQYF. DNA of the CDR3: TGTGCCAGCTCTCTGCTTAGTCTTGAAGAGACCCAGTACTTC.

This clonotype was picked up a small number of times. V and J are TRBV7-8 and TRBJ2-1, with TRBD2 matching over 8 bases. J gave up 9 bases and V 3 bases, and 13 bases lay outside the gene matches. The CDR3 runs 16 residues. The V gene's germline CDR1 is SGHVS and CDR2 FQNEAQ. CDR3 residues: CASSFSDSGALTEQFF. CDR3 nucleotide sequence: TGTGCCAGCAGCTTTTCCGATAGCGGGGCCCTTACTGAGCAGTTCTTC.

This clonotype was recorded many times. The V gene is TRBV7-2, the J gene TRBJ2-3, with D hard to call. This CDR3 has 12 amino acids. Trimming stripped 3 bases from V and 5 bases from J, with 6 bases between. Germline CDR1 is SGHTA and CDR2 is FQGNSA. As DNA, the CDR3 is TGTGCCAGCAGCTTTCGTTTAGATACGCAGTATTTT. It yields the protein CASSFRLDTQYF.

The table lists this clonotype with many counts. V and J are TRBV6-5 and TRBJ2-3, with 11 bases lining up with TRBD2. The CDR3 totals 16 residues. Germline assignment: CDR1 MNHEY and CDR2 SVGAGI. J lost 8 bases, V lost 0 bases, and 7 bases had no gene match. The DNA of the CDR3 is TGTGCCAGCAGTTACTCGAGTATGACTAGCGGGACTACGCAGTATTTT. It translates to CASSYSSMTSGTTQYF.

This clonotype has a count of ten or more. The genes are TRBV7-2 and TRBJ2-3, with a possible D match to TRBD2 (6 bases). The CDR3 has 14 residues. The germline CDR1 and CDR2 sequences are SGHTA and FQGNSA. Trimming cost V 5 bases and J 1 base, with 10 bases left between them. This CDR3 is CASSPGTGTDTQYF. In nucleotides, the CDR3 is TGTGCCAGCAGCCCAGGGACTGGCACAGATACGCAGTATTTT.

The chain couples TRBV19 to TRBJ2-4; TRBD1 matches 9 bases. This CDR3 is built from 14 residues. V lost 7 bases, J lost 7 bases, and 8 bases stayed unmatched. Germline V gene sequence: CDR1 LNHDA, CDR2 SQIVND (reference sequence). CDR3 in amino acids: CASTQGQGLNIQYF. CDR3 sequence (DNA): TGTGCCAGTACCCAGGGACAGGGCCTCAACATTCAGTACTTC.

This clonotype was seen repeatedly, ten times or more. V usage is TRBV20-1 and J usage is TRBJ2-2, with D possibly being TRBD2 (5 bases). In germline, CDR1 is DFQATT, CDR2 SNEGSKA (reference sequence). The CDR3 is 15 residues long. Trimming cost V 3 bases and J 2 bases, with 13 bases left between them. DNA for the CDR3: TGCAGTGCTAGCCTAGTGCGGACTAACACCGGGGAGCTGTTTTTT. Protein product: CSASLVRTNTGELFF.

V and J are TRBV30 and TRBJ1-2; 9 bases fit TRBD1. This CDR3 comprises 14 residues. The germline gives CDR1 GTSNPN, CDR2 SVGIG (reference sequence). The trim removed 3 bases at V and 8 bases at J, leaving 10 bases unmatched. CDR3 amino acids: CAWRGIGQGKGYTF. CDR3 DNA sequence: TGTGCCTGGAGGGGAATCGGACAGGGGAAGGGCTACACCTTC.

In its sample, this clonotype was seen many times. The chain carries TRBV11-1 and TRBJ2-5; D is unclear. V gave up 5 bases and J gave up 2 bases, with 12 bases separating them. Germline-derived CDR1 and CDR2 are SGHAT and FQDESV (reference sequence). The CDR3 spans 14 residues. In DNA, the CDR3 is TGTGCCAGCAGCCTCAAGGTCCATCAAGAGACCCAGTACTTC. Its translation is CASSLKVHQETQYF.

The sample holds many counts of this clonotype. The chain recombines TRBV7-2 with TRBJ2-7; maybe TRBD1 (7 bases). V gave up 1 base and J gave up 4 bases, with 17 bases separating them. CDR3 size: 16 residues. Germline V gives CDR1 SGHTA, CDR2 FQGNSA. CDR3 DNA: TGTGCCAGCAGCTTAGGGGTGGGGGGACAGAGATACGAGCAGTACTTC. This sequence encodes CASSLGVGGQRYEQYF.

The chain is built from TRBV19 and TRBJ1-6; TRBD1 matches 10 bases. Unmatched junction bases numbered 6, after V lost 4 bases and J lost 9 bases. Germline V gene sequence: CDR1 LNHDA, CDR2 SQIVND (reference sequence). CDR3 length: 15 residues. The CDR3 region has the DNA TGTGCCAGTAGTACGGACAGGGGGTCGACTTCACCCCTCCACTTT. Protein: CASSTDRGSTSPLHF.

This clonotype was seen many times. J is TRBJ2-5 and V is TRBV7-9; D is possibly TRBD1 (6 bases). The CDR3 is 12 amino acids. In germline, CDR1 is SEHNR, CDR2 FQNEAQ (reference sequence). The V and J ends lost 8 bases and 3 bases respectively, with 10 bases between them. The CDR3 loop reads CASQDREETQYF. CDR3 DNA: TGTGCCAGCCAGGACAGAGAAGAGACCCAGTACTTC.

This clonotype was counted at least ten times. The rearrangement uses TRBV7-2 and TRBJ2-1; D call uncertain. The germline V and J ends were trimmed by 10 bases and 0 bases, with 10 bases remaining between them. The CDR3 loop spans 13 amino acids. The germline gives CDR1 SGHTA, CDR2 FQGNSA. CDR3 DNA: TGTGCCACCCGGACCATCTCCTACAATGAGCAGTTCTTC. Protein sequence: CATRTISYNEQFF. Looking up the rest from reference TRBV7-2 and TRBJ2-1 gives the full variable domain: GAGVSQSPSNKVTEKGKDVELRCDPISGHTALYWYRQSLGQGLEFLIYFQGNSAPDKSGLPSDRFSAERTGGSVSTLTIQRTQQEDSAVYLCATRTISYNEQFFGPGTRLTVL.

The V call is TRBV27, the J call TRBJ2-5; TRBD2 matches 9 bases. The CDR3 runs to 16 residues. With V trimmed by 6 bases and J by 2 bases, 10 bases remained unmatched. Germline CDR1 MNHEY, CDR2 SMNVEV (reference sequence). CDR3: CASSSAGGPGQETQYF. The CDR3 coding sequence is TGTGCCAGCAGCTCCGCGGGGGGGCCGGGGCAAGAGACCCAGTACTTC.

This clonotype was seen at least ten times. The V gene is TRBV28, the J gene TRBJ2-1, with D tentatively TRBD1 or TRBD2 (7 bases each). The CDR3 consists of 12 residues. Germline V gives CDR1 MDHEN, CDR2 SYDVKM. V was cut by 6 bases and J by 12 bases, with 15 bases left in between. CDR3 sequence (DNA): TGTGCCAGCAGGGTGACAGGGAGGGTGCAGTTCTTC. Translation: CASRVTGRVQFF.

The chain is built from TRBV9 and TRBJ1-3; D perhaps matches TRBD1 (5 bases). V shed 4 bases and J shed 2 bases, with 13 bases lying between them. This CDR3 has 15 residues. CDR1 SGDLS and CDR2 YYNGEE come from the germline V gene. The CDR3 DNA reads TGTGCCAGCAGCCCCAGGGTAATCGCTGGAAACACCATATATTTT. The encoded protein is CASSPRVIAGNTIYF.

This clonotype appeared many times. The V call is TRBV7-2, the J call TRBJ2-5, with D hard to call. The V gene lost 2 bases and the J gene lost 5 bases, with 9 bases spanning the gap. The CDR3 consists of 13 residues. Germline values: CDR1 SGHTA, CDR2 FQGNSA. CDR3 sequence (DNA): TGTGCCAGCAGCTTAACTGCACTGGAGACCCAGTACTTC. Encoded protein: CASSLTALETQYF.

J is TRBJ2-1 and V is TRBV5-1, with TRBD2 matching over 12 bases. Germline CDR1 and CDR2: SGHRS and YFSETQ. This CDR3 contains 16 residues. V was pared by 0 bases and J by 15 bases, with 13 bases of the junction left unmatched. The CDR3 spells CASSLEPSGRARYLFF. The DNA of the CDR3 is TGCGCCAGCAGCTTGGAGCCTAGCGGGAGGGCCCGGTATCTGTTCTTC.

This clonotype has at least ten counts. The gene calls are TRBV7-2 and TRBJ2-3; the D gene is possibly TRBD2 (6 bases). Germline loops: CDR1 SGHTA, CDR2 FQGNSA. The CDR3 loop spans 12 amino acids. The ends were cut back, 4 bases at V and 6 bases at J, with 8 bases in the middle. CDR3 residues: CASSSAGDTQYF. The CDR3, as DNA: TGTGCCAGCAGCTCCGCGGGGGATACGCAGTATTTT.

The chain uses TRBV19 and TRBJ1-1; D is ambiguous. The CDR3 contains 14 residues. In germline, CDR1 is LNHDA, CDR2 SQIVND (reference sequence). V was pared by 5 bases and J by 3 bases, with 13 bases between. The CDR3 reads CASSPRRRDTEAFF. CDR3 bases: TGTGCCAGTAGTCCCAGGAGGCGGGACACTGAAGCTTTCTTT.

This clonotype has a count of ten or more. V gene TRBV7-2 combines with J gene TRBJ1-1; tentative D call: TRBD1 (5 bases). The CDR3 covers 13 residues. Trimming removed 3 bases from V and 1 base from J, with 6 bases in between. In germline, CDR1 is SGHTA, CDR2 FQGNSA. The CDR3 DNA follows: TGTGCCAGCAGCTTCAGGGAGAACACTGAAGCTTTCTTT. As protein: CASSFRENTEAFF.

This clonotype was counted a few times. The chain employs TRBV19 and TRBJ2-3; 15 bases agree with TRBD2. Germline values: CDR1 LNHDA, CDR2 SQIVND (reference sequence). V dropped 7 bases and J dropped 3; count of bases not matched to a gene: 5. The CDR3 is made up of 16 amino acids. In DNA form, the CDR3 reads TGTGCCAGTAAGAGGGGACTAGCGGGAGGAACAGATACGCAGTATTTT. Its translation is CASKRGLAGGTDTQYF.

This clonotype occurred many times. The CDR3 reads CATSRDRVGEAHNEQFF. The CDR3 region has the DNA TGTGCCACCAGCAGAGACCGAGTCGGGGAGGCACACAATGAGCAGTTCTTC. This sequence joins TRBV15 and TRBJ2-1; D possibly corresponds to TRBD2 (6 bases). Between the trimmed V and J ends, which lost 0 bases and 5 bases, there was a span of 17 bases. This CDR3 contains 17 residues. CDR1 is LNHNV and CDR2 is YYDKDF in the germline V gene (reference sequence).